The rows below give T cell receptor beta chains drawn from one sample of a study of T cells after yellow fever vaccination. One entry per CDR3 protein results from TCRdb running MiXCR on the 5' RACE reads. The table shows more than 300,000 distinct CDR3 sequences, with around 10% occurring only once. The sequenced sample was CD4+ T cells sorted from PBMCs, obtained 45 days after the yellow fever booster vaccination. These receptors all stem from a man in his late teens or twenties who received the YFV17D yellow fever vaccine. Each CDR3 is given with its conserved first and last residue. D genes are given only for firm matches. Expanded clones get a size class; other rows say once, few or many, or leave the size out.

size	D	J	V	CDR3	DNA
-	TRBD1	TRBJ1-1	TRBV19	CASSIYPGQGSAEAFF	TGTGCCAGTAGTATCTACCCGGGACAGGGGAGCGCTGAAGCTTTCTTT
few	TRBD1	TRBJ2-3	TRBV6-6	CASRSLGTGTYF	TGTGCCAGCAGGTCCCTGGGGACAGGGACGTATTTT
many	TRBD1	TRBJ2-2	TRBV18	CASSRGQGSTGELFF	TGTGCCAGCTCACGAGGACAGGGGTCCACCGGGGAGCTGTTTTTT
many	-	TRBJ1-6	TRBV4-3	CASSHRLEQGSPLHF	TGCGCCAGCAGCCACCGGCTCGAACAGGGTTCACCCCTCCACTTT
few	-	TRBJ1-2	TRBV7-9	CASSLDKREVGYGYTF	TGTGCCAGCAGCTTAGATAAGCGGGAAGTGGGCTATGGCTACACCTTC
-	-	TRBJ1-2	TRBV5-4	CASSLAAPLGGYTF	TGTGCCAGCAGCTTGGCGGCCCCTTTGGGTGGCTACACCTTC
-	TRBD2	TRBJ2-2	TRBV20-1	CSARLAGGFRELFF	TGCAGTGCTCGTCTGGCGGGGGGGTTCCGGGAGCTGTTTTTT
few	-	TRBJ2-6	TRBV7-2	CASSLRGPASGANVLTF	TGTGCCAGCAGCTTAAGGGGTCCAGCCTCTGGGGCCAACGTCCTGACTTTC
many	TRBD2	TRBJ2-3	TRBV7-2	CASSPRVQRGTDTQYF	TGTGCCAGCAGCCCCCGAGTCCAGCGGGGGACAGATACGCAGTATTTT
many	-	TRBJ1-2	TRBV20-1	CSASTNPGYTF	TGCAGTGCTAGTACGAACCCCGGCTACACCTTC
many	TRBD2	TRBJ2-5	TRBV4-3	CASSLSAVLAGEETQYF	TGCGCCAGCAGCCTTTCCGCCGTACTAGCGGGGGAGGAGACCCAGTACTTC
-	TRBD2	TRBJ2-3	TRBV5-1	CASSSASGADTQYF	TGCGCCAGCAGCAGTGCTAGCGGGGCAGATACGCAGTATTTT
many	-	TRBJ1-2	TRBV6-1	CASSAIPGRFSGYTF	TGTGCCAGCAGTGCTATCCCGGGACGGTTTAGTGGCTACACCTTC
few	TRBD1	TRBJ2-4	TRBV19	CASSIGGDRDIQYF	TGTGCCAGTAGTATAGGAGGGGACAGGGACATTCAGTACTTC
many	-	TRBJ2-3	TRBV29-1	CSVDMSDTQYF	TGCAGCGTTGATATGTCAGATACGCAGTATTTT
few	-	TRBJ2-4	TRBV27	CASSLSEKNIQYF	TGTGCCAGCAGTTTATCTGAAAAAAACATTCAGTACTTC
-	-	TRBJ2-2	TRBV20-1	CSARANSENTGELFF	TGCAGTGCTAGAGCAAATAGCGAGAACACCGGGGAGCTGTTTTTT
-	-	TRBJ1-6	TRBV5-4	CASSLEYLGSPLHF	TGTGCCAGCAGCTTGGAATATTTAGGGTCACCCCTCCACTTT
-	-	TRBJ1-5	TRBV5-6	CASSHRDTDQPQHF	TGTGCCAGCAGCCACCGGGACACAGATCAGCCCCAGCATTTT
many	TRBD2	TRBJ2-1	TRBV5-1	CASSLELAGVNEQFF	TGCGCCAGCAGCTTGGAATTAGCGGGGGTAAATGAGCAGTTCTTC
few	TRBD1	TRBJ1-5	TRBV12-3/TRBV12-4	CASTQGQFNQPQHF	TGTGCCAGCACCCAGGGACAGTTCAATCAGCCCCAGCATTTT
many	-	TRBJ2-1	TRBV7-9	CAGYRDVNEQFF	TGTGCCGGCTACAGGGATGTCAATGAGCAGTTCTTC
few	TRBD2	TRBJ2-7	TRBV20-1	CSASPPSGTNPYEQYF	TGCAGTGCTAGCCCCCCGAGCGGGACGAACCCCTACGAGCAGTACTTC
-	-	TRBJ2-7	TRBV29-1	CSVGRDVSYEQYF	TGCAGCGTTGGGAGGGACGTATCCTACGAGCAGTACTTC
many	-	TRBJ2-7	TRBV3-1	CASSQDLLPFKQYF	TGTGCCAGCAGCCAAGATTTGTTACCCTTCAAGCAGTACTTC
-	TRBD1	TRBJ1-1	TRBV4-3	CASSERRDRVLSWTEAFF	TGCGCCAGCAGCGAACGCCGGGACAGGGTATTGTCGTGGACTGAAGCTTTCTTT
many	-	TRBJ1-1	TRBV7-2	CASSSIRDTEAFF	TGTGCCAGCAGTTCTATCAGGGATACTGAAGCTTTCTTT
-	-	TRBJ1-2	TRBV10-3	CAISGLYGYTF	TGTGCCATCAGTGGCTTATATGGCTACACCTTC
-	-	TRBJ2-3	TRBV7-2	CASRPGISGTDTQYF	TGTGCCAGCAGGCCCGGGATCTCTGGCACAGATACGCAGTATTTT
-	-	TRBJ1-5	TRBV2	CASTWGSRDQPQHF	TGTGCCAGCACCTGGGGGTCAAGGGATCAGCCCCAGCATTTT
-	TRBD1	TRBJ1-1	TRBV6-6	CASRTGTGIFLNTEAFF	TGTGCCAGCAGGACCGGGACAGGGATATTTCTGAACACTGAAGCTTTCTTT
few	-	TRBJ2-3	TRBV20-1	CSAATGDTDTQYF	TGCAGTGCCGCCACGGGGGACACAGATACGCAGTATTTT
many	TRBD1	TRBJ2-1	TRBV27	CASSWTGDSYNEQFF	TGTGCCAGCAGTTGGACAGGGGACTCCTACAATGAGCAGTTCTTC
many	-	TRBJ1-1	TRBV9	CASSVSGMNTEAFF	TGTGCCAGCAGCGTATCCGGAATGAACACTGAAGCTTTCTTT
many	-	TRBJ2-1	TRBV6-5	CASRKHLSRGDPSYNEQFF	TGTGCCAGCAGAAAACACCTATCAAGGGGGGACCCCTCTTACAATGAGCAGTTCTTC
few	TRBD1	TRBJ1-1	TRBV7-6	CASSLSKPGQGETEAFF	TGTGCCAGCAGCTTATCCAAACCGGGACAGGGGGAAACTGAAGCTTTCTTT
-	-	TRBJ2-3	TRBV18	CASSSRGPSTDTQYF	TGTGCCAGCTCAAGCAGAGGACCTAGCACAGATACGCAGTATTTT
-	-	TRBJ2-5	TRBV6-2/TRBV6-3	CASSYSRSEGAWETQYF	TGTGCCAGCAGTTACTCGAGGAGCGAGGGAGCTTGGGAGACCCAGTACTTC
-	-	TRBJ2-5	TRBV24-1	CATSEPWDQETQYF	TGTGCCACCAGTGAGCCTTGGGACCAAGAGACCCAGTACTTC
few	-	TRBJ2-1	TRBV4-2	CASSQEGIYNEQFF	TGTGCCAGCAGCCAAGAGGGGATATACAATGAGCAGTTCTTC
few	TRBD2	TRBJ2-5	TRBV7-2	CASSLAGGWETQYF	TGTGCCAGCAGCTTGGCGGGGGGGTGGGAGACCCAGTACTTC
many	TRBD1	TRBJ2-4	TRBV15	CATSRDRTGNIQYF	TGTGCCACCAGCAGAGACAGGACAGGGAACATTCAGTACTTC
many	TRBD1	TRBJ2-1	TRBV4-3	CASSQERQGLPYNEQFF	TGCGCCAGCAGCCAAGAAAGACAGGGGCTACCCTACAATGAGCAGTTCTTC
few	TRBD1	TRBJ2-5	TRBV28	CASSLDRGGGETQYF	TGTGCCAGCAGTTTGGACAGGGGGGGAGGAGAGACCCAGTACTTC
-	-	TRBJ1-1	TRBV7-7	CASSQDSNTEAFF	TGTGCCAGCAGCCAAGACAGCAACACTGAAGCTTTCTTT
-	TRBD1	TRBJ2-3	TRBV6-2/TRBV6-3	CASSPPPGGDTQYF	TGTGCCAGCAGCCCACCCCCAGGGGGAGATACGCAGTATTTT
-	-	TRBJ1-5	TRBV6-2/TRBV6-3	CASSSPRGAGINQPQHF	TGTGCCAGCAGTTCTCCTCGAGGCGCGGGAATCAATCAGCCCCAGCATTTT
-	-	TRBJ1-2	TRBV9	CASSVDAEVYGYTF	TGTGCCAGCAGCGTAGATGCTGAGGTCTATGGCTACACCTTC
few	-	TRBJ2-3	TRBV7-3	CASSQGYTDTQYF	TGTGCCAGCAGCCAAGGGTACACAGATACGCAGTATTTT
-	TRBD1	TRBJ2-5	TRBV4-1	CASSRYRGQETQYF	TGCGCCAGCAGCAGATACAGGGGCCAAGAGACCCAGTACTTC
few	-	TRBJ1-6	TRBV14	CASSLPLAPLHF	TGTGCCAGCAGCCTGCCACTTGCACCCCTCCACTTT